This T cell receptor (beta chain) is drawn from a study of control samples from healthy donors and cancer patients. V lost 1 base and J lost 9, with 10 bases in between. The CDR3 extends over 13 amino acids. Per germline, CDR1 MNHNY and CDR2 SVGAGI (reference sequence). Libraries were prepared by immunoSEQ multiplex PCR; TCRdb keeps only in-frame clonotypes and omits some of them. The data show about 160,000 clones, with approximately 94% seen just once and approximately 14% held by the top ten. The chain couples TRBV6-6 to TRBJ2-1; TRBD2 might be the D (5 bases). This TCR was sampled from a man aged 55 to 70 with colorectal cancer. Sequencing used PBMCs. The CDR3 here is CASSYLGSGEQFF. The CDR3 DNA reads TGTGCCAGCAGTTACTTGGGGAGTGGTGAGCAGTTCTTC.